Listed here are 12 T cell receptor beta chains from one sample, sequenced in a study of monozygotic twins with cystic fibrosis. The protocol was immunoSEQ multiplex PCR, while the TCRdb copy is restricted to in-frame clones and leaves out a portion. The sample has 18,000 or so clones, less than 95% seen once; the top ten hold more than 1.5%. What was sequenced was blood. The source is a girl between 2 and 10 years old with cystic fibrosis.

This clone was detected once. The chain joins TRBV6-1 to TRBJ2-5; TRBD1 matches 9 bases. In germline, CDR1 is MNHNS, CDR2 SASEGT. Unmatched junction bases numbered 6, after V lost 6 bases and J lost 7 bases. CDR3 length: 13 residues. The CDR3 DNA reads as TGTGCCAGCAGGGGACAGGGACGGGGGACCCAGTACTTC. It is translated as CASRGQGRGTQYF.

The rearrangement uses TRBV23-1 and TRBJ2-3; possibly TRBD1 for D (5 bases). TRBV23-1 belongs to the ORF category, with a function that is uncertain. The CDR3 has 13 amino acids. The V end was cut by 6 bases, the J end by 6 bases, with 13 bases between. The CDR3 coding sequence is TGCGCCAGCAGCCTCAGTAGGGGTGATACGCAGTATTTT. Translated, it gives CASSLSRGDTQYF.

The J gene is TRBJ1-3, the V gene TRBV5-4; 9 bases align to TRBD1. Losses at the gene ends were 3 bases for V and 4 bases for J; bases not matched to a gene: 5. Germline values: CDR1 SGHNT, CDR2 YYREEE (reference sequence). The CDR3 is 15 residues long. For the CDR3, the DNA is TGTGCCAGCAGCTCCCGACAGGGGGACGGAAACACCATATATTTT. Translation gives CASSSRQGDGNTIYF.

This clone was counted once. This chain uses TRBV5-1 with TRBJ2-1; D unclear. This CDR3 region has 11 residues. Trimming cost V 2 bases and J 7 bases, with 4 bases left between them. The germline CDR1 and CDR2 sequences are SGHRS and YFSETQ. The CDR3 nucleotides read TGCGCCAGCAGCTTTAGGAATGAGCAGTTCTTC. It is translated as CASSFRNEQFF.

The rearrangement uses TRBV2 and TRBJ2-3; tentatively, D is TRBD2 (5 bases). Germline lookup yields CDR1 SNHLY and CDR2 FYNNEI. Trimming removed 6 bases from V and 0 bases from J, with 13 bases in between. The CDR3 totals 15 residues. CDR3 nucleotides: TGTGCCAGCAGGGGGAGCGGCCCGAGCACAGATACGCAGTATTTT. Residues: CASRGSGPSTDTQYF. Variable domain in full (rest from reference TRBV2 and TRBJ2-3): EPEVTQTPSHQVTQMGQEVILRCVPISNHLYFYWYRQILGQKVEFLVSFYNNEISEKSEIFDDQFSVERPDGSNFTLKIRSTKLEDSAMYFCASRGSGPSTDTQYFGPGTRLTVL.

This chain connects TRBV27 to TRBJ1-1; a possible D gene is TRBD1 (6 bases). V lost 2 bases and J lost 3, with 19 bases in between. The CDR3 loop spans 17 amino acids. The germline V gene encodes CDR1 MNHEY and CDR2 SMNVEV (reference sequence). Written as DNA, the CDR3 is TGTGCCAGCAGTTTAGGGGGTAGGGGCAGGGGCCACACTGAAGCTTTCTTT. Encoded protein: CASSLGGRGRGHTEAFF.

The chain employs TRBV6-1 and TRBJ1-2; no definite D call. This CDR3 region has 13 residues. CDR1 and CDR2 from the germline V gene are MNHNS and SASEGT. Deletions cut 4 bases from V and 5 bases from J, with 11 bases between. CDR3 coding DNA: TGTGCCAGCAGTGGTCTTTCAGTATATGGCTACACCTTC. Its translation is CASSGLSVYGYTF.

This chain uses TRBV5-4 with TRBJ2-5; TRBD2 is a possible D gene (5 bases). This CDR3 spans 16 amino acids. Per germline, CDR1 SGHNT and CDR2 YYREEE (reference sequence). The V end was cut by 0 bases, the J end by 1 base, with 13 bases between. CDR3 protein: CASSLAGIGSQETQYF. The CDR3 DNA follows: TGTGCCAGCAGCTTGGCCGGGATTGGGTCCCAAGAGACCCAGTACTTC.

This sequence joins TRBV29-1 and TRBJ2-1; D unresolved. This CDR3 spans 11 amino acids. The germline V and J ends were trimmed by 2 bases and 6 bases, with 5 bases remaining between them. CDR1 and CDR2 from the germline V gene are SQVTM and ANQGSEA. CDR3 in amino acids: CSVETGNEQFF. The CDR3 DNA reads as TGCAGCGTTGAAACCGGCAATGAGCAGTTCTTC.

The chain carries TRBV7-9 and TRBJ1-1; 7 nucleotides align to TRBD1. The length of the CDR3 is 13 residues. Per germline, CDR1 SEHNR and CDR2 FQNEAQ (reference sequence). V trimming: 5 bases; J trimming: 8 bases; junction bases outside the gene matches: 8. The CDR3 DNA sequence: TGTGCCAGCAGCCAACGGTGGGACAGAGAAGCTTTCTTT. Residues: CASSQRWDREAFF.

The CDR3 nucleotides are TGTGCCAGCAGGAACCGGGACTCCTACACAGATACGCAGTATTTT. It codes for CASRNRDSYTDTQYF. The V call is TRBV27, the J call TRBJ2-3, with D tentatively TRBD2 (6 bases). The V end lost 6 bases, the J end lost 2 bases, and 15 bases lay between the germline ends. CDR1 is MNHEY and CDR2 is SMNVEV in the germline V gene (reference sequence). This CDR3 is built from 15 residues.

This chain connects TRBV28 to TRBJ2-1; tentatively, D is TRBD2 (5 bases). Germline values: CDR1 MDHEN, CDR2 SYDVKM. There are 16 residues in the CDR3. Trimming pared 5 bases from V and 0 bases from J, leaving 14 bases between. The CDR3 loop is CASSPSAVPSYNEQFF. The CDR3 coding sequence is TGTGCCAGCAGTCCCTCAGCGGTACCCTCCTACAATGAGCAGTTCTTC.